This T cell receptor beta chain comes out of a study of early T cells in non-severe SARS-CoV-2 infection. Study as a whole: Chains from this unsorted whole-blood bulk RNA could not be paired.

This clonotype was counted ten times or more. The junction and the germline gene differ at one end; a read error may be behind it. Unique molecular identifier tags were affixed to discrete cDNA molecules. Each CDR3 protein is one row after TCRdb ran MiXCR on the 5' RACE reads. The table has tens of thousands of distinct CDR3 sequences, over 8.5% seen once. This CDR3 is built from 14 residues. CDR1 is SQVTM, CDR2 ANQGSEA, per germline. The specimen sequenced was whole blood. The receptor's source is an adult who was a healthcare worker with PCR-confirmed SARS-CoV-2 infection or an uninfected control (not recorded which). The V call is TRBV29-1, the J call TRBJ1-1; 7 bases align to TRBD1. The CDR3, as DNA: TGCAGCGCTGCACCGGGACAGCAGAACACTGAAGTTTTCTTT. This gives the protein CSAAPGQQNTEVFF.